This T cell receptor (beta chain) was sequenced during a study of metastatic and nonmetastatic thyroid tumors. Overall study: Repertoires from blood and tumor or nodule tissue of malignant and benign thyroid patients were compared. Study outcomes and limitations: Relative to benign nodules, malignant thyroid tumors were reportedly characterized by significantly elevated TCR beta diversity in blood and tumor.

V lost 5 bases, J lost 0 bases, and 7 bases lay in between. Germline CDR1 and CDR2: MGHDK and SYGVNS. CDR3 length: 13 residues. Original analysis: In papillary thyroid cancer, a distant-metastasis classifier was built using CDR3 differences across clinicopathological groups. TCRdb re-called the PCR reads through MiXCR. TCRdb's processing, not the study's, gives the V and J calls here. The sample has about 35,000 clones, about 29% seen once. Comments on this clone: Its antigen is currently unknown.

Patients had received no treatment of any kind before thyroid surgery. Sequencing was carried out using blood. This receptor was identified in a female donor with papillary thyroid cancer or a benign thyroid nodule (not recorded which). Some clones in this sample may be carry-over from other donors' samples. V gene TRBV25-1 combines with J gene TRBJ1-2; D uncertain. The CDR3 DNA reads as TGTGCCAGCAGTCTCGGAACTAACTATGGCTACACCTTC. It specifies CASSLGTNYGYTF.